Included here is one TCR beta chain sequence, with context. Its antigen is as yet unknown. The data derive from a study of cytotoxic CD8 clonotypes in ibrutinib-treated CLL. Study overall: Patient counts were 11 relapsed/refractory, around 15 treatment-naive and around 17 IGHV unmutated. Approximately 25 partial and 2 complete responses; at median about 63 months, roughly 15 remitted, approximately 12 progressed. Broader study findings: Baseline levels of clonality went above those of age-matched healthy donors and moved with circulating CD8+ T-cell counts.

This CDR3 comprises 15 residues. Trimming shortened V by 3 bases and J by 1 base, and 12 bases separated the two germline ends. The germline gives CDR1 MDHEN, CDR2 SYDVKM. Deep sequencing aimed at 1 in 200,000 to 1 in 1 million T cells' resolution. Method: immunoSEQ multiplex PCR; TCRdb's copy keeps in-frame clones and lacks some. The data contain roughly 9,000 clones, more than 70% of them singletons. Sequences were derived from PBMCs, sampled before ibrutinib treatment. This sequence was found in a human donor with chronic lymphocytic leukemia. The chain carries TRBV28 and TRBJ1-1, with D possibly TRBD1 on 6 matching bases. This chain's CDR3 is CASSFLGARNTEAFF. CDR3 nucleotide sequence: TGTGCCAGCAGTTTTCTGGGGGCGAGGAACACTGAAGCTTTCTTT. Using reference TRBV28 and TRBJ1-1 for the parts outside the CDR3, the full variable domain is DVKVTQSSRYLVKRTGEKVFLECVQDMDHENMFWYRQDPGLGLRLIYFSYDVKMKEKGDIPEGYSVSREKKERFSLILESASTNQTSMYLCASSFLGARNTEAFFGQGTRLTVV.